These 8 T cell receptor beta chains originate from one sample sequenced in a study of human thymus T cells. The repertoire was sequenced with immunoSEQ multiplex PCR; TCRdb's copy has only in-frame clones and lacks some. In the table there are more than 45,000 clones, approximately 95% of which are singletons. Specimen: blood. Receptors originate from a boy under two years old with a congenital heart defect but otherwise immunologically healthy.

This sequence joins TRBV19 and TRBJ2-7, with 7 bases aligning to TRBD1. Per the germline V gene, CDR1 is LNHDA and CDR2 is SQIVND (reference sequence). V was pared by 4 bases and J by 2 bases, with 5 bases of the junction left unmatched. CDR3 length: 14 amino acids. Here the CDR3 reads CASSSTGAAYEQYF. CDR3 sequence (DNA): TGTGCCAGTAGTAGTACAGGGGCAGCCTACGAGCAGTACTTC.

Here the CDR3 DNA reads TGTGCCAGCAGTTTATTTTGGACAGGGGGCGCGAGGGTGGAGACCCAGTACTTC. Translation gives CASSLFWTGGARVETQYF. The chain recombines TRBV28 with TRBJ2-5, with 11 positions matching TRBD1. Germline V gene lookup returns CDR1 MDHEN and CDR2 SYDVKM. The V gene end was trimmed by 1 base and the J gene end by 5 bases; junction bases not matched to a gene: 12. This CDR3 is 18 amino acids long.

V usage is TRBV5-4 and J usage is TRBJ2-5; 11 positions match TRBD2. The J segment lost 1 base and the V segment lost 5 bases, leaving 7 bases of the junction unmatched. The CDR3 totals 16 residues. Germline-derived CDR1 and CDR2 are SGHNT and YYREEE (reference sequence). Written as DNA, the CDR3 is TGTGCCAGCAGTTCACGACTAGCGGGGATCCAAGAGACCCAGTACTTC. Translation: CASSSRLAGIQETQYF.

CDR3 sequence: CASSLRPPRMGAEQYF. For the CDR3, the DNA is TGTGCCAGCAGCTTACGGCCCCCTAGGATGGGAGCCGAGCAGTACTTC. The chain uses TRBV7-2 and TRBJ2-7; tentatively, D is TRBD2 (5 bases). The CDR3 length is 16 residues. The V and J ends lost 2 bases and 6 bases respectively, with 20 bases between them. CDR1 is SGHTA, CDR2 FQGNSA, per germline.

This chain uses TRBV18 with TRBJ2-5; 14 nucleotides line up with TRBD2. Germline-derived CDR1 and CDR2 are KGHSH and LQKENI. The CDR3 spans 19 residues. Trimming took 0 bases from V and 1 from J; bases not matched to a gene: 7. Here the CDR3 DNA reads TGTGCCAGCTCACCACCGGGCCGACTAGCGGGGGGGCCCCAAGAGACCCAGTACTTC. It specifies CASSPPGRLAGGPQETQYF.

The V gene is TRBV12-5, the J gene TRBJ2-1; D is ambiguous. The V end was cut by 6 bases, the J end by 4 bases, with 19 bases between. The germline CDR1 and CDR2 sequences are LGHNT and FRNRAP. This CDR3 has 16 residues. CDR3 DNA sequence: TGTGCTAGTGGCCGTGACTGGCCGAAACAATACAATGAGCAGTTCTTC. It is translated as CASGRDWPKQYNEQFF.

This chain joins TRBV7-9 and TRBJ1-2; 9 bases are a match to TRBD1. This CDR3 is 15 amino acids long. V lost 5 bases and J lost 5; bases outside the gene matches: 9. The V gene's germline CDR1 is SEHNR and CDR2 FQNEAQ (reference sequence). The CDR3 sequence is CASSGETGGGYGYTF. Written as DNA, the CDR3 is TGTGCCAGCAGCGGAGAAACAGGGGGCGGGTATGGCTACACCTTC. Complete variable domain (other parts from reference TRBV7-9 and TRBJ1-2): DTGVSQNPRHKITKRGQNVTFRCDPISEHNRLYWYRQTLGQGPEFLTYFQNEAQLEKSRLLSDRFSAERPKGSFSTLEIQRTEQGDSAMYLCASSGETGGGYGYTFGSGTRLTVV.

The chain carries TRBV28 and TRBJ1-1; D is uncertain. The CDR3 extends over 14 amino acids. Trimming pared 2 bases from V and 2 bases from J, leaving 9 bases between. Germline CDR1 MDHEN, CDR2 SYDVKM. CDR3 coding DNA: TGTGCCAGCAGTTTACCAGATTTTAACACTGAAGCTTTCTTT. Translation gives CASSLPDFNTEAFF.